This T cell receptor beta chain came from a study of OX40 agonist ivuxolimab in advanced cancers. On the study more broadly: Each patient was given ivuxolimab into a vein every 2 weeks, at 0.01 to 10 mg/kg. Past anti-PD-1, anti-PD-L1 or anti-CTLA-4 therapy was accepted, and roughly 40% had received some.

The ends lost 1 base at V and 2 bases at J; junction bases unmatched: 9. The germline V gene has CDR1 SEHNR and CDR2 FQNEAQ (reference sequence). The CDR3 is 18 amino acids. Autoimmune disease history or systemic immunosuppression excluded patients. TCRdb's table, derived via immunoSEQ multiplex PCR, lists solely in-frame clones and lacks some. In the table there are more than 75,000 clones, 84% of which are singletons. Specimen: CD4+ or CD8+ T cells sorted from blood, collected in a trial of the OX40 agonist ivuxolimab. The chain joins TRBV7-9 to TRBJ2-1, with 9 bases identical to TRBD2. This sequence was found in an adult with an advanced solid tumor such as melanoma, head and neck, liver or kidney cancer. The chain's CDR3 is CASSLGRGGSPTYNEQFF. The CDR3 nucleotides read TGTGCCAGCAGCTTAGGGCGGGGGGGCTCACCTACCTACAATGAGCAGTTCTTC.